This is a list of T cell receptor beta chains from one sample in a study of shared clonotypes between healthy human individuals. TCRdb's copy holds only in-frame clones and misses some; the assay was immunoSEQ multiplex PCR. Of about 2,200,000 clones listed, just over 90% are singletons. Sequencing used naive CD8+ T cells from PBMCs. The source is a man between 18 and 35 years old in good health. Some clones in this sample may be carry-over from other donors' samples. Each CDR3 is given with its conserved first and last residue. A D gene is named only where the DNA matches it firmly. Some rows mark clone size as missing; the rest say once, few, many or name a class of expanded clone.

D gene	clone size	V gene	J gene	CDR3 DNA	CDR3 protein
-	-	TRBV11-1	TRBJ2-7	TGTGCCAGCAGCTTAAGGGAGAGGGGTACCTACGAGCAGTACTTC	CASSLRERGTYEQYF
-	-	TRBV2	TRBJ1-4	TGTGCCAGCAGTGAAATAACACAAGAAAAACTGTTTTTT	CASSEITQEKLFF
TRBD1	few	TRBV4-2	TRBJ2-7	TGTGCCAGCAGCCCAGACAGGGCGGACGAGCAGTACTTC	CASSPDRADEQYF
TRBD1	-	TRBV19	TRBJ1-2	TGTGCCAGTAGTATTTGGGACAGGGCCGTAGACTATGGCTACACCTTC	CASSIWDRAVDYGYTF
TRBD1	-	TRBV19	TRBJ2-3	TGTGCCAGTAGTATAGGGGACAGTCCCACAGATACGCAGTATTTT	CASSIGDSPTDTQYF
TRBD1	once	TRBV19	TRBJ2-7	TGTGCCAGTAGTATGGGAGAGACAGGGGTATACGAGCAGTACTTC	CASSMGETGVYEQYF
-	-	TRBV28	TRBJ2-7	TGTGCCAGCAGTCCCACCCCCGGACAGTCCTCCTACGAGCAGTACTTC	CASSPTPGQSSYEQYF
-	-	TRBV15	TRBJ2-2	TGTGCCACCAGCAGTAGGGGGAAAGGGGAGCTGTTTTTT	CATSSRGKGELFF
TRBD1	-	TRBV27	TRBJ2-7	TGTGCCAGCAATTCCCGGGACAGGACTTACGAGCAGTACTTC	CASNSRDRTYEQYF
TRBD2	-	TRBV28	TRBJ2-1	TGTGCCAGCAGTTCAGGACTAGCGGGAGTGCATGAGCAGTTCTTC	CASSSGLAGVHEQFF
-	-	TRBV27	TRBJ2-1	TGTGCCAGCAGTTTATCGAGGACTGATGGGTACAATGAGCAGTTCTTC	CASSLSRTDGYNEQFF
-	-	TRBV4-3	TRBJ2-7	TGCGCCAGCAGCCAAGGACCGACAGGCGCCTACGAGCAGTACTTC	CASSQGPTGAYEQYF
TRBD2	-	TRBV9	TRBJ2-7	TGTGCCAGCAGCGTAGGTGGTAGCGGGGCCTTCGAGCAGTACTTC	CASSVGGSGAFEQYF
-	-	TRBV27	TRBJ2-7	TGTGCCACCCCCCGACGGGGTGCAGCCTACGAGCAGTACTTC	CATPRRGAAYEQYF
TRBD2	few	TRBV6-5	TRBJ2-7	TGTGCCAGTTCTGACCTCGGGACTACCCCCTACGAGCAGTACTTC	CASSDLGTTPYEQYF
-	-	TRBV7-9	TRBJ2-5	TGTGCCAGCAGCTTATACAACCAAGAGACCCAGTACTTC	CASSLYNQETQYF
-	-	TRBV27	TRBJ2-7	TGTGCCAGCAGTTTATCGGGGGGCTACGAGCAGTACTTC	CASSLSGGYEQYF
TRBD2	-	TRBV10-3	TRBJ2-2	TGTGCCATCAGTGTAACCCGCGGGAGGAGTATCGGGGGCACCGGGGAGCTGTTTTTT	CAISVTRGRSIGGTGELFF
-	-	TRBV21-1	TRBJ2-3	TGTGCCAGCAACCAGGGGGTAGCGGGGGAATACCCCACAGATACGCAGTATTTT	CASNQGVAGEYPTDTQYF
-	-	TRBV4-1	TRBJ2-3	TGCGCCAGCAGCCAAGACTCTCCTAGCACAGATACGCAGTATTTT	CASSQDSPSTDTQYF
-	-	TRBV7-9	TRBJ1-1	TGTGCCAGCAGCTTAAAAGGGGGCACTGAAGCTTTCTTT	CASSLKGGTEAFF
-	-	TRBV28	TRBJ2-2	TGTGCCAGCCGTTGGGGGGGCGCGGCCGGGGAGCTGTTTTTT	CASRWGGAAGELFF
-	-	TRBV7-8	TRBJ2-7	TGTGCCAGCAGCTTGGGGGAGGTCGGGTCTCTCGAGCAGTACTTC	CASSLGEVGSLEQYF
-	once	TRBV28	TRBJ2-1	TGTGCCAGCAGCTCCCCAAGCGAGAGCTCCTACAATGAGCAGTTCTTC	CASSSPSESSYNEQFF
-	-	TRBV9	TRBJ2-5	TGTGCCAGCAGCGTAGCCCCGGCCCAGACCCAGTACTTC	CASSVAPAQTQYF
-	few	TRBV4-1	TRBJ1-1	TGCGCCAGCAGCCAAAAGGGGGGCGGGAACACTGAAGCTTTCTTT	CASSQKGGGNTEAFF
TRBD2	few	TRBV7-8	TRBJ2-7	TGTGCCAGCAGCGGGACTAAAGGGAGCTACGAGCAGTACTTC	CASSGTKGSYEQYF
TRBD1	-	TRBV27	TRBJ1-5	TGTGCCAGCAGTATACGGGACAGGAATCAGCCCCAGCATTTT	CASSIRDRNQPQHF
-	-	TRBV9	TRBJ1-1	TGTGCCAGCAGCGTAGTGGGGAGGGAGGGCACTGAAGCTTTCTTT	CASSVVGREGTEAFF
-	-	TRBV28	TRBJ1-1	TGTGCCAGCAGGCTATACACTGAAGCTTTCTTT	CASRLYTEAFF
TRBD1	-	TRBV7-8	TRBJ2-7	TGTGCCAGCAGCCAAGGGACAGGAGGAGGGTGGGAGCAGTACTTC	CASSQGTGGGWEQYF
-	-	TRBV29-1	TRBJ2-7	TGCAGCGTTGTTGCTGGGTTCTCCTACGAGCAGTACTTC	CSVVAGFSYEQYF
TRBD1	-	TRBV7-9	TRBJ1-2	TGTGCCAGCAGCTTAGGACCCCGGGACAGGGTTGGCTACACCTTC	CASSLGPRDRVGYTF
TRBD2	-	TRBV7-9	TRBJ2-7	TGTGCCAGCAGCGCAGCGGGAGGGTACGAGCAGTACTTC	CASSAAGGYEQYF
TRBD1	once	TRBV2	TRBJ2-7	TGTGCCAGCAGACCCGTACCGGGACAGGGGGACGAGCAGTACTTC	CASRPVPGQGDEQYF
-	once	TRBV19	TRBJ2-2	TGTGCCAGTAGTACCCGCACCGGGGAGCTGTTTTTT	CASSTRTGELFF
-	once	TRBV4-1	TRBJ2-7	TGCGCCAGCAGCCAAGATGCAACAGGGTATCGGGAGCAGTACTTC	CASSQDATGYREQYF
-	-	TRBV27	TRBJ2-3	TGTGCCAGCAGCCGGACACCTTCTAGCACAGATACGCAGTATTTT	CASSRTPSSTDTQYF
-	-	TRBV4-1	TRBJ2-5	TGCGCCAGCAGTAACAATCCGAGCGGGACAAGGGTGGGAGAGACCCAGTACTTC	CASSNNPSGTRVGETQYF
TRBD2	-	TRBV6-5	TRBJ2-2	TGTGCCAGCAGTCCCGGGGGGACCGGGGAGCTGTTTTTT	CASSPGGTGELFF
TRBD2	-	TRBV7-2	TRBJ2-7	TGTGCCAGCAGCTTCGCGGGAGGGGCCTACGAGCAGTACTTC	CASSFAGGAYEQYF
-	few	TRBV27	TRBJ1-1	TGTGCCAGCAGTTTATCGACTGTATATGAGGGAACTGAAGCTTTCTTT	CASSLSTVYEGTEAFF
-	-	TRBV19	TRBJ2-2	TGTGCCAGTAGTTGGCCGGACGGAATGAACACCGGGGAGCTGTTTTTT	CASSWPDGMNTGELFF
-	-	TRBV15	TRBJ2-1	TGTGCCACCAGCAGAGCCTCGCAGCCCTACAATGAGCAGTTCTTC	CATSRASQPYNEQFF
TRBD1	-	TRBV27	TRBJ2-3	TGTGCCAGCAGTTTCGCAGGGGGCCTAGATACGCAGTATTTT	CASSFAGGLDTQYF
TRBD2	once	TRBV9	TRBJ2-7	TGTGCCAGCAGCGTAGCCGGGACTACCTCCTACGAGCAGTACTTC	CASSVAGTTSYEQYF
TRBD2	-	TRBV28	TRBJ2-5	TGTGCCAGCAATCTAAGAGGGGAGGGAGAGACCCAGTACTTC	CASNLRGEGETQYF